The present T cell receptor beta chain was sequenced within a study of blood T cell repertoires in COVID-19. The overall study: Acute and convalescent COVID-19 specimens originated in the United States, Italy and Spain. T cells, B-cell-depleted T cells, or PBMCs provided the cDNA or gDNA that served as material.

Followed longitudinally, the Seattle patients had been enrolled during active infection. As handled by the study authors: Reference gene primer amplification yielded estimated nucleated cell counts. The protocol was immunoSEQ multiplex PCR, while the TCRdb copy is restricted to in-frame clones and leaves out a portion. The V and J calls and clone size were taken over from that table, and D and trimming were inferred from the DNA. The sample has over 100,000 clones; approximately 86% are singletons. The CDR3 runs 17 residues. The germline gives CDR1 LGHDT, CDR2 YNNKEL (reference sequence). The germline V and J ends were trimmed by 1 base and 4 bases, with 18 bases remaining between them.

The V call is TRBV3-1 (or the pseudogene TRBV3-2), the J call TRBJ2-3; tentatively, D is TRBD2 (7 bases). This sequence originates from a woman in her sixties or seventies with COVID-19, enrolled during active disease. The sample taken for sequencing was peripheral blood. The CDR3 loop is CASSQGTGGGSSDTQYF. The CDR3 DNA sequence: TGTGCCAGCAGCCAAGGGACGGGCGGGGGCTCCTCAGATACGCAGTATTTT.